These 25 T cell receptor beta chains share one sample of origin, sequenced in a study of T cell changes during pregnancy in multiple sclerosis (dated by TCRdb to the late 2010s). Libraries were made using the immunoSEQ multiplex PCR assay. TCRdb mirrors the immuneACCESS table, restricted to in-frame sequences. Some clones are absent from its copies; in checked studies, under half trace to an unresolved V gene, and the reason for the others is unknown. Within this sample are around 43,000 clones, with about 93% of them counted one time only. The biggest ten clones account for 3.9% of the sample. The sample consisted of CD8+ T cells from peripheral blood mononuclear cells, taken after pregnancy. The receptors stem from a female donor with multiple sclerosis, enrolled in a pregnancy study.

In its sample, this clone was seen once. The CDR3 loop reads CASSQELAYYEQYF. The CDR3 DNA follows: TGCGCCAGCAGCCAAGAGTTAGCGTACTACGAGCAGTACTTC. The rearrangement uses TRBV4-1 and TRBJ2-7; TRBD2 might be the D (5 bases). Trimming removed 0 bases from V and 3 bases from J, with 9 bases in between. Per germline, CDR1 MGHRA and CDR2 YSYEKL. This CDR3 has 14 amino acids.

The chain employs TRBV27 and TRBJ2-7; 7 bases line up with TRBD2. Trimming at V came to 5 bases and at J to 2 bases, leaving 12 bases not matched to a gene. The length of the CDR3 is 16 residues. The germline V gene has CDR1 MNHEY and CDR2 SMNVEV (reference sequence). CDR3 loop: CASSPTLGGIAYEQYF. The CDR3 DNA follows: TGTGCCAGCAGTCCCACCCTCGGGGGGATTGCCTACGAGCAGTACTTC.

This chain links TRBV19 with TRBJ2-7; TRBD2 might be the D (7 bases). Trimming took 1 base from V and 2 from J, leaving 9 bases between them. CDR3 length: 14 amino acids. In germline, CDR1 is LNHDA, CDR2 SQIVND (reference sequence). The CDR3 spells CASSIGGGTYEQYF. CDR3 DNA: TGTGCCAGTAGTATAGGCGGGGGCACCTACGAGCAGTACTTC.

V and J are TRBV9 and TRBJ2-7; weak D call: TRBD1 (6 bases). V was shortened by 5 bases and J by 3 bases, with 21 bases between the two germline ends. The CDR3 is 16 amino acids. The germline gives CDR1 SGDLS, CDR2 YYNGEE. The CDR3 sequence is CASSENRDPLFYEQYF. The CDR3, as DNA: TGTGCCAGCAGTGAAAACAGGGACCCCTTATTCTACGAGCAGTACTTC.

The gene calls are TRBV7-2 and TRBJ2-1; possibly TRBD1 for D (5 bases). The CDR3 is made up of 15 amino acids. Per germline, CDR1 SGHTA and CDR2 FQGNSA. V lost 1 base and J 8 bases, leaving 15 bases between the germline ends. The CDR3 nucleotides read TGTGCCAGCAGCTTAGTAGGGCAGGGTGAACATGAGCAGTTCTTC. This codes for CASSLVGQGEHEQFF.

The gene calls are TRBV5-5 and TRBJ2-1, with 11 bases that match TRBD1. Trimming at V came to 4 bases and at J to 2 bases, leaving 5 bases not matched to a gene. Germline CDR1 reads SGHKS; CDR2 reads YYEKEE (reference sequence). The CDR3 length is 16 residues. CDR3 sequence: CASSPRTGGTYNEQFF. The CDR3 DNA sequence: TGTGCCAGCAGCCCCCGGACAGGGGGCACCTACAATGAGCAGTTCTTC.

CDR3 in amino acids: CASSRDRGARNSPLHF. The DNA for the CDR3 is TGCGCCAGCAGCCGCGACAGGGGCGCCCGTAATTCACCCCTCCACTTT. V usage is TRBV4-1 and J usage is TRBJ1-6, with 8 bases fitting TRBD1. The V and J ends lost 4 bases and 6 bases, in that order; junction bases with no gene match: 8. This CDR3 comprises 16 residues. Germline CDR1 is MGHRA and CDR2 is YSYEKL.

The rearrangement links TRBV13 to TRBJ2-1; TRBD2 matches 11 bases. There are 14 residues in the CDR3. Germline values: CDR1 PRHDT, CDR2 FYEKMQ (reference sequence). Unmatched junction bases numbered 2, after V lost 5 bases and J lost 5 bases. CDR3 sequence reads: CASSLGLADNEQFF. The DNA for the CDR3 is TGTGCCAGCAGCCTGGGACTAGCGGACAATGAGCAGTTCTTC.

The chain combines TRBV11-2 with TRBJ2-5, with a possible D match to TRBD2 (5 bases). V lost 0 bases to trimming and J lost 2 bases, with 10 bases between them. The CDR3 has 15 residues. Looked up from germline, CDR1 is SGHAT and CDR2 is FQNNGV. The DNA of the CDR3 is TGTGCCAGCAGCTTAGAGCTAGCTCCACAAGAGACCCAGTACTTC. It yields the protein CASSLELAPQETQYF.

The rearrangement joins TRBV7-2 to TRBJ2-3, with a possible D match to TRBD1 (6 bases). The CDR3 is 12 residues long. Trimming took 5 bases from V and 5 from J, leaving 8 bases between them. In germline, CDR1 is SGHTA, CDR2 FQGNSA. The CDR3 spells CASSPTGDTQYF. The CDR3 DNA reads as TGTGCCAGCAGCCCGACAGGAGATACGCAGTATTTT. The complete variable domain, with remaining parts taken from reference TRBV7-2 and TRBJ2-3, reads GAGVSQSPSNKVTEKGKDVELRCDPISGHTALYWYRQSLGQGLEFLIYFQGNSAPDKSGLPSDRFSAERTGGSVSTLTIQRTQQEDSAVYLCASSPTGDTQYFGPGTRLTVL.

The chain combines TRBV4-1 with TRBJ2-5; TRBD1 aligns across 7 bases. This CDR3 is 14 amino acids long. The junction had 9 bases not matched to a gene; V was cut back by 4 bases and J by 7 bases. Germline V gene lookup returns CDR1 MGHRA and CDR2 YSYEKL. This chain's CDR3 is CASSLLPSGGTQYF. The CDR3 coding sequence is TGCGCCAGCAGCCTCCTCCCTTCAGGGGGGACCCAGTACTTC.

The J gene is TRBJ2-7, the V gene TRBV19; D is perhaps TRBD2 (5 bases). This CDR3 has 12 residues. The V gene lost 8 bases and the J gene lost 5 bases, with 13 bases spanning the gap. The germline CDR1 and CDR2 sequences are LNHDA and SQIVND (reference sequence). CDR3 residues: CASAAGVDEQYF. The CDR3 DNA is TGTGCCAGTGCAGCCGGGGTGGACGAGCAGTACTTC.

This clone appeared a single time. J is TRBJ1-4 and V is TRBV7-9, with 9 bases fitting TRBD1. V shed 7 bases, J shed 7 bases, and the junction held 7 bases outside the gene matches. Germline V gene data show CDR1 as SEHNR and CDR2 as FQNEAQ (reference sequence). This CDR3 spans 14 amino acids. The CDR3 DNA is TGTGCCAGCACCAAGGGGACAGGGTTTGAAAAACTGTTTTTT. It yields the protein CASTKGTGFEKLFF.

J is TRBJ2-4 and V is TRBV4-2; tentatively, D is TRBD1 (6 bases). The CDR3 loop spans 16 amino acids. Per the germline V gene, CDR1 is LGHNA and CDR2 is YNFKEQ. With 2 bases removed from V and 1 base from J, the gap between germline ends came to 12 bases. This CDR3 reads CASSQPGDLAKNIQYF. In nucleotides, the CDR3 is TGTGCCAGCAGCCAACCAGGGGATTTGGCCAAAAACATTCAGTACTTC.

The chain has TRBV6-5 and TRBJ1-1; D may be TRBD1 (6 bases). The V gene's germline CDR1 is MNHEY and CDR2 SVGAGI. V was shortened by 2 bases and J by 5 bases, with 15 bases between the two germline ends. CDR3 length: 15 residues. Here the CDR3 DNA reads TGTGCCAGCAGTTACCCTGGGGGGGCCCCGACTGAAGCTTTCTTT. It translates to CASSYPGGAPTEAFF.

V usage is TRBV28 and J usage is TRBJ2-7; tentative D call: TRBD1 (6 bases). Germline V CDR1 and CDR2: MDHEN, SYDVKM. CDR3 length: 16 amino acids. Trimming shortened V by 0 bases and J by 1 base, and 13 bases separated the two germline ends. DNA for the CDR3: TGTGCCAGCAGTTTATGGCGGACAGCGAGTTCCTACGAGCAGTACTTC. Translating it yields CASSLWRTASSYEQYF.

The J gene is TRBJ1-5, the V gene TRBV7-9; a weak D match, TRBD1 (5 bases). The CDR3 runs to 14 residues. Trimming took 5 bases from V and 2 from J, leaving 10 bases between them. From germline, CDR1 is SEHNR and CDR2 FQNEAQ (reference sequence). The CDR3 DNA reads TGTGCCAGCAGCCCCGGGGGGGGCAATCAGCCCCAGCATTTT. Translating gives CASSPGGGNQPQHF.

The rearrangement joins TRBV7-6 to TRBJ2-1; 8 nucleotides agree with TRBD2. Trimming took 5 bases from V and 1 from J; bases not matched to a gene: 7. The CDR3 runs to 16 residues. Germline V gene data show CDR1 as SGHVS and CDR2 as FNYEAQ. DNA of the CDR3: TGTGCCAGCAGCCCTGAGGTAGCGGGATCCTACAATGAGCAGTTCTTC. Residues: CASSPEVAGSYNEQFF.

CDR3 sequence: CASSLFQGDTEAFF. In DNA, the CDR3 is TGTGCCAGCAGTTTGTTCCAGGGGGACACTGAAGCTTTCTTT. The chain joins TRBV27 to TRBJ1-1, with 7 bases identical to TRBD1. J was trimmed by 3 bases and V by 3 bases; bases with no gene match: 4. The germline V gene encodes CDR1 MNHEY and CDR2 SMNVEV (reference sequence). The CDR3 is 14 amino acids.

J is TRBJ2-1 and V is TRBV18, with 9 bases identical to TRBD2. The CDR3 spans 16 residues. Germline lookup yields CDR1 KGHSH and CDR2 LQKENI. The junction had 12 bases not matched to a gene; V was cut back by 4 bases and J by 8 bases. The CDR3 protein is CASSLAAGGPSDEQFF. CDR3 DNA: TGTGCCAGCTCACTCGCGGCGGGAGGGCCCTCCGATGAGCAGTTCTTC.

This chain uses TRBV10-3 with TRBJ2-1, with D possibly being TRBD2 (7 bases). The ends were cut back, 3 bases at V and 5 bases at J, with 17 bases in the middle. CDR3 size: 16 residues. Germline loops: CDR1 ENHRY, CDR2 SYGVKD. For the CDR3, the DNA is TGTGCCATCAGTGATGGGGGGGACATTAAAAACAATGAGCAGTTCTTC. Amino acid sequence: CAISDGGDIKNNEQFF.

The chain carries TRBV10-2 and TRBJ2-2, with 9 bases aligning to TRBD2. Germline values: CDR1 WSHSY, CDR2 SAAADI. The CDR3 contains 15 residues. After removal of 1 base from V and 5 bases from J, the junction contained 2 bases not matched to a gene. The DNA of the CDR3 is TGCGCCAGCAGTGAGTGGCTAGCGGGAACCGGGGAGCTGTTTTTT. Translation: CASSEWLAGTGELFF.

CDR3 in DNA: TGTGCCTGGAGTGATGCGGAACAGGGCAGCTTCACAGATACGCAGTATTTT. Residues: CAWSDAEQGSFTDTQYF. The genes are TRBV30 and TRBJ2-3, with a tentative D call TRBD1 (6 bases). There are 17 residues in the CDR3. The germline V gene has CDR1 GTSNPN and CDR2 SVGIG (reference sequence). V was shortened by 1 base and J by 2 bases, with 19 bases between the two germline ends.

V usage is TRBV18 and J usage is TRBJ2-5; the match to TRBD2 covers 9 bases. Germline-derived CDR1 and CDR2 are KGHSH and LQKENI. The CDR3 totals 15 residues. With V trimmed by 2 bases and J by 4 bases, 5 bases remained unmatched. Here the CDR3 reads CASSPGGGARETQYF. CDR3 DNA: TGTGCCAGCTCACCAGGCGGGGGGGCCCGAGAGACCCAGTACTTC.

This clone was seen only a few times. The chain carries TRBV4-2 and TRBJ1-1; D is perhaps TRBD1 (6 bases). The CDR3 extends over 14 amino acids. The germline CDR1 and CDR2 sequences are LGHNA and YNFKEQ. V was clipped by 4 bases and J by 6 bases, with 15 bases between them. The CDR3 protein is CASSRGPEASEAFF. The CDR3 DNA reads TGTGCCAGCAGCCGGGGGCCGGAGGCATCTGAAGCTTTCTTT.